The 22 T cell receptor beta chains below all came from one sample that was sequenced in a study of Japanese encephalitis immunity and Zika vaccine responses. Peptide pools at about 0.94 ug/mL each stimulated CFSE-labeled PBMCs over an approximately 6-day culture. Unfixed live CD56-CD19-CD16-CD3+CD4+ CFSE-low cells were sorted as proliferating CD4 T cells. MiXCR was run by TCRdb on the 5' RACE reads, yielding one entry per CDR3 protein. The profile shows approximately 590 distinct CDR3 sequences, roughly 2% of them singletons. The sequenced sample was antigen-activated CD4+ T cells from blood, cultured, obtained during a Zika inactivated vaccine study. The receptors originated from an adult man who received an inactivated Zika virus vaccine.

This clonotype ranks as medium-sized. The chain employs TRBV27 and TRBJ1-2, with D perhaps matching TRBD1 (5 bases). This CDR3 has 13 amino acids. Trimming removed 6 bases from V and 2 bases from J, with 10 bases in between. Germline V gene data show CDR1 as MNHEY and CDR2 as SMNVEV (reference sequence). CDR3 in amino acids: CASSPEGNYGYTF. The CDR3 region has the DNA TGTGCCAGCAGCCCCGAGGGGAACTATGGCTACACCTTC.

V usage is TRBV20-1 and J usage is TRBJ2-1; the match to TRBD1 covers 9 bases. CDR1 is DFQATT, CDR2 SNEGSKA, per germline (reference sequence). J was trimmed by 6 bases and V by 4 bases; bases with no gene match: 7. This CDR3 is built from 14 residues. The CDR3 loop is CSATPGQGSNEQFF. In DNA, the CDR3 is TGCAGTGCTACCCCGGGACAGGGTAGCAATGAGCAGTTCTTC.

This clonotype has ten or more counts. The V gene is TRBV12-3 or TRBV12-4, the J gene TRBJ1-1; D ambiguous. The CDR3 contains 14 residues. V lost 6 bases and J 1 base, leaving 12 bases between the germline ends. The CDR3 DNA reads TGTGCCAGCAGCCCGACCCGCGAGAACACTGAAGCTTTCTTT. Translation: CASSPTRENTEAFF.

The rearrangement links TRBV5-6 to TRBJ2-5; 7 bases map to TRBD2. The germline V gene has CDR1 SGHDT and CDR2 YYEEEE. With 7 bases clipped from V and 4 bases from J, the junction kept 13 bases outside the gene matches. CDR3 length: 15 residues. CDR3 in DNA: TGTGCCAGCCTTAAGGGACTATCGGCAGGAGAGACCCAGTACTTC. This translates into CASLKGLSAGETQYF.

By sample share, this clonotype is medium-sized (0.01 to 0.1%). V is TRBV20-1 and J is TRBJ2-1; TRBD1 matches 7 bases. The germline CDR1 and CDR2 sequences are DFQATT and SNEGSKA (reference sequence). This CDR3 has 15 residues. Losses at the gene ends were 3 bases for V and 8 bases for J; bases not matched to a gene: 13. The CDR3 DNA reads TGCAGTGCTAGGAGACAGGGACCAACCTATGATGAGCAGTTCTTC. As protein: CSARRQGPTYDEQFF.

Concerning this clonotype: A much bigger clone sits one base away, suggesting this may be a read error. V and J are TRBV7-8 and TRBJ1-1; D is perhaps TRBD1 (5 bases). Per germline, CDR1 SGHVS and CDR2 FQNEAQ. CDR3 length: 13 residues. CDR3 sequence: CANSPRQLAEAFF. The CDR3 region has the DNA TGTGCCAACAGCCCAAGACAGTTGGCTGAAGCTTTCTTT.

The V gene is TRBV6-1, the J gene TRBJ2-1, with 10 positions matching TRBD2. The CDR3 covers 14 residues. With V trimmed by 1 base and J by 13 bases, 7 bases remained unmatched. Germline CDR1 reads MNHNS; CDR2 reads SASEGT. The CDR3 DNA is TGTGCCAGCAGTGAAGGGTCGGCTAGCGGGGGACAGTTCTTC. Translating it yields CASSEGSASGGQFF.

This clonotype was recorded at least ten times. The chain couples TRBV19 to TRBJ1-2; D is unresolved. This CDR3 spans 15 amino acids. The V end was cut by 3 bases, the J end by 2 bases, with 13 bases between. CDR1 LNHDA and CDR2 SQIVND come from the germline V gene (reference sequence). The CDR3 DNA follows: TGTGCCAGTAGTATCGCCAGGAAACTGAACTATGGCTACACCTTC. Translation gives CASSIARKLNYGYTF.

This clonotype is medium-sized within its sample. This sequence joins TRBV3-1 and TRBJ2-5; D not certain. Germline-derived CDR1 and CDR2 are LGHDT and YNNKEL (reference sequence). Trimming removed 3 bases at V and 1 base at J, with 6 bases between. The CDR3 runs to 13 residues. The CDR3 here is CASSHGVQETQYF. The CDR3 region has the DNA TGTGCCAGCAGCCATGGGGTCCAAGAGACCCAGTACTTC.

This clonotype is labeled as medium-sized (0.01 to 0.1%). The chain is built from TRBV10-3 and TRBJ2-7; 11 positions agree with TRBD2. The length of the CDR3 is 14 residues. In germline, CDR1 is ENHRY, CDR2 SYGVKD. With 8 bases clipped from V and 4 bases from J, the junction kept 7 bases outside the gene matches. Here the CDR3 DNA reads TGTGCCATCGGAAGACTAGCGGGGACGTACGAGCAGTACTTC. Encoded protein: CAIGRLAGTYEQYF.

The chain uses TRBV19 and TRBJ1-1; the D gene is possibly TRBD1 (5 bases). This CDR3 is 13 amino acids long. Trimming took off 8 bases at V and 3 bases at J, with 13 bases between the two ends. Germline V lookup: CDR1 LNHDA, CDR2 SQIVND (reference sequence). CDR3 sequence reads: CASLSGRYTEAFF. The CDR3 DNA follows: TGTGCCAGTCTGTCAGGGAGGTACACTGAAGCTTTCTTT.

By sample share, this clonotype is medium-sized. The chain recombines TRBV20-1 with TRBJ2-7; D is possibly TRBD1 or TRBD2 (6 bases each). The germline V gene has CDR1 DFQATT and CDR2 SNEGSKA (reference sequence). Trimming cost V 6 bases and J 0 bases, with 12 bases left between them. This CDR3 is 13 amino acids long. This chain's CDR3 is CSAGRQDSYEQYF. The CDR3 coding sequence is TGCAGTGCCGGGAGACAGGACTCCTACGAGCAGTACTTC.

This clonotype is labeled as medium-sized. This sequence joins TRBV6-6 and TRBJ2-3, with 7 bases lining up with TRBD2. Germline V gene lookup returns CDR1 MNHNY and CDR2 SVGAGI (reference sequence). The V and J ends lost 6 bases and 2 bases, in that order; junction bases with no gene match: 11. The CDR3 extends over 16 amino acids. The CDR3 here is CASRPYGGVFTDTQYF. In DNA, the CDR3 is TGTGCCAGCAGACCCTATGGGGGGGTCTTCACAGATACGCAGTATTTT.

This clonotype was counted only a few times. As DNA, the CDR3 is TGTGCCAGCTCGGGAAACCTGGTCACTGAAGCTTTCTTT. It yields the protein CASSGNLVTEAFF. The V gene is TRBV2, the J gene TRBJ1-1; D gene ambiguous. The V gene's germline CDR1 is SNHLY and CDR2 FYNNEI. The CDR3 is made up of 13 amino acids. Between the trimmed V and J ends, which lost 8 bases and 4 bases, there was a span of 14 bases.

This clonotype has at least ten counts. The genes are TRBV9 and TRBJ2-5; 9 bases line up with TRBD1. CDR1 is SGDLS, CDR2 YYNGEE, per germline. The CDR3 loop spans 15 amino acids. V lost 1 base to trimming and J lost 2 bases; unmatched junction nucleotides: 3. In DNA, the CDR3 is TGTGCCAGCAGCGTATCCGGGACAGGGCAAGAGACCCAGTACTTC. This gives the protein CASSVSGTGQETQYF.

About this clonotype: With a much larger clone just one base away, this may be a read error. This rearrangement joins TRBV20-1 to TRBJ1-1; a weak D match, TRBD1 (5 bases). CDR3 length: 14 residues. Looked up from germline, CDR1 is DFQATT and CDR2 is SNEGSKA (reference sequence). V was cut by 4 bases and J by 4 bases, with 16 bases left in between. The CDR3 region is CSAIDSWAGTEAFF. CDR3 sequence (DNA): TGCAGTGCTATTGACAGCTGGGCGGGCACTGAAGCTTTCTTT.

In this sample, this clonotype turned up many times. The chain uses TRBV2 and TRBJ1-5; tentative D call: TRBD1 (6 bases). Germline CDR1 is SNHLY and CDR2 is FYNNEI. The CDR3 has 13 amino acids. The germline V and J ends were trimmed by 4 bases and 8 bases, with 12 bases remaining between them. The CDR3 sequence: CASSAGTLKPQHF. The CDR3 DNA sequence: TGTGCCAGCAGTGCCGGGACACTTAAGCCCCAGCATTTT.

This clonotype is judged medium-sized (0.01 to 0.1%). The chain recombines TRBV12-3 or TRBV12-4 with TRBJ2-4; D possibly corresponds to TRBD1 (6 bases). The V end lost 8 bases, the J end lost 0 bases, and 14 bases lay between the germline ends. This CDR3 has 15 residues. The CDR3 region is CASGTGILAKNIQYF. CDR3 coding DNA: TGTGCCAGCGGAACAGGGATTCTAGCCAAAAACATTCAGTACTTC.

This clonotype was recorded many times. This chain links TRBV7-3 with TRBJ2-2; D is unresolved. V was pared by 1 base and J by 6 bases, with 6 bases between. The CDR3 has 13 amino acids. CDR1 SGHTA and CDR2 FQGTGA come from the germline V gene. The CDR3 sequence: CASSLKGPGELFF. The CDR3 region has the DNA TGTGCCAGCAGCTTAAAAGGTCCCGGGGAGCTGTTTTTT.

By share, this clonotype counts as hyperexpanded. The V and J genes are TRBV11-2 and TRBJ2-3; no firm D call. The V gene's germline CDR1 is SGHAT and CDR2 FQNNGV. This CDR3 region has 16 residues. V was clipped by 2 bases and J by 0 bases, with 12 bases between them. The CDR3 reads CASSLSWTRSTDTQYF. The CDR3 bases are TGTGCCAGCAGCTTATCTTGGACCCGAAGCACAGATACGCAGTATTTT.

This clonotype is large within its sample. The chain has TRBV5-1 and TRBJ2-2; 16 positions match TRBD2. The CDR3 runs 18 residues. Germline CDR1 SGHRS, CDR2 YFSETQ. V shed 3 bases, J shed 7 bases, and the junction held 9 bases outside the gene matches. The CDR3 nucleotides are TGCGCCAGCAGCTCCTTGGGACTAGCGGGGGGGCCCGGCGGGGAGCTGTTTTTT. Amino acids: CASSSLGLAGGPGGELFF. Combining the CDR3 with reference TRBV5-1 and TRBJ2-2 gives the whole variable domain KAGVTQTPRYLIKTRGQQVTLSCSPISGHRSVSWYQQTPGQGLQFLFEYFSETQRNKGNFPGRFSGRQFSNSRSEMNVSTLELGDSALYLCASSSLGLAGGPGGELFFGEGSRLTVL.

This clonotype has at least ten counts. This chain connects TRBV20-1 to TRBJ2-1; 7 nucleotides align to TRBD1. V lost 5 bases, J lost 8 bases, and 15 bases stayed unmatched. This CDR3 is built from 15 residues. Germline CDR1 is DFQATT and CDR2 is SNEGSKA (reference sequence). For the CDR3, the DNA is TGCAGTGCTGGGAGACAGGGACCAACCTATGATGAGCAGTTCTTC. The encoded protein is CSAGRQGPTYDEQFF.